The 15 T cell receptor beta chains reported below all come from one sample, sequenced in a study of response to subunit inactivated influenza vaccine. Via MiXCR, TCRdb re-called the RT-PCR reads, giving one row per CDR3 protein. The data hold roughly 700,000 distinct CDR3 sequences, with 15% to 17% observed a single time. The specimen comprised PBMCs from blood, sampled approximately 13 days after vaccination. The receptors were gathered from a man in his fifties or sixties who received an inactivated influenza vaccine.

The CDR3 nucleotides read TGTGCCAGCAGTGAGGCTCAGGGGAACACCGGGGAGCTGTTTTTT. The encoded protein is CASSEAQGNTGELFF. The chain links TRBV2 to TRBJ2-2; a possible D gene is TRBD1 (5 bases). This CDR3 has 15 amino acids. Germline V gene data show CDR1 as SNHLY and CDR2 as FYNNEI. Trimming cost V 3 bases and J 1 base, with 9 bases left between them.

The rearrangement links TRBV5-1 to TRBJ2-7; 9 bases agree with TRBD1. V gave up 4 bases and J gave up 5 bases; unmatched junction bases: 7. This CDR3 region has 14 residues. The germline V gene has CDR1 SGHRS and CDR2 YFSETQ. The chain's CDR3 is CASSEPGQGNEQYF. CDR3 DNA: TGCGCCAGCAGCGAACCGGGACAGGGTAACGAGCAGTACTTC. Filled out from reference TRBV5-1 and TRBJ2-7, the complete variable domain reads KAGVTQTPRYLIKTRGQQVTLSCSPISGHRSVSWYQQTPGQGLQFLFEYFSETQRNKGNFPGRFSGRQFSNSRSEMNVSTLELGDSALYLCASSEPGQGNEQYFGPGTRLTVT.

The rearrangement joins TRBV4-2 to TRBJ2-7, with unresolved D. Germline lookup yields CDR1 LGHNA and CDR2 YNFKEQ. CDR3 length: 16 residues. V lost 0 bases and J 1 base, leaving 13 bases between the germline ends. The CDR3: CASSQEVGIPSYEQYF. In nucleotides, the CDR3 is TGTGCCAGCAGCCAAGAAGTAGGGATCCCTTCCTACGAGCAGTACTTC.

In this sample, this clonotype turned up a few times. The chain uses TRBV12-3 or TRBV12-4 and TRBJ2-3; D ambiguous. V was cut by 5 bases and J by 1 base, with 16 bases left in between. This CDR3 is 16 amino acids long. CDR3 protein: CASSTNQRSGTDTQYF. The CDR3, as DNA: TGTGCCAGCAGTACTAACCAAAGGAGTGGCACAGATACGCAGTATTTT.

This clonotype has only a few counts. CDR3 loop: CASSLDGTSGRVLTFNEQFF. CDR3 nucleotide sequence: TGTGCCAGCAGCTTGGATGGGACTAGCGGGAGAGTCCTCACGTTCAATGAGCAGTTCTTC. The chain carries TRBV7-9 and TRBJ2-1, with 14 bases lining up with TRBD2. Germline loops: CDR1 SEHNR, CDR2 FQNEAQ (reference sequence). The CDR3 has 20 amino acids. V lost 3 bases to trimming and J lost 6 bases; unmatched junction nucleotides: 16.

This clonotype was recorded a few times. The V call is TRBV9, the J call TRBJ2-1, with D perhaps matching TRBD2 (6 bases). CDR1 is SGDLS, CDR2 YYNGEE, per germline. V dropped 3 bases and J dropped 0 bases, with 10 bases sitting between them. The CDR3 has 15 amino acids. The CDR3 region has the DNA TGTGCCAGCAGCGGCGGGATTAGCTCCTACAATGAGCAGTTCTTC. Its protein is CASSGGISSYNEQFF.

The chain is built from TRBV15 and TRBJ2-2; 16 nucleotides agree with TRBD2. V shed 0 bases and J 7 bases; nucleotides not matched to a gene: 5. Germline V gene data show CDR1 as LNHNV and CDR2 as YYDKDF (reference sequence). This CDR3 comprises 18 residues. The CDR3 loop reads CATSRERGLAGGYGELFF. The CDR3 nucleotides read TGTGCCACCAGCAGAGAGCGGGGACTAGCGGGAGGGTACGGGGAGCTGTTTTTT.

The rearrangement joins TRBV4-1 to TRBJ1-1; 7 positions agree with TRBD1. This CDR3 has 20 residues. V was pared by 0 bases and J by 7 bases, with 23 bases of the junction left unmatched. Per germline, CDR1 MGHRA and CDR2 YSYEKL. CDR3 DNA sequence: TGCGCCAGCAGCCAAGATATCTTAACAGGGGTAATCCCCTACTCAAATGAAGCTTTCTTT. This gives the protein CASSQDILTGVIPYSNEAFF.

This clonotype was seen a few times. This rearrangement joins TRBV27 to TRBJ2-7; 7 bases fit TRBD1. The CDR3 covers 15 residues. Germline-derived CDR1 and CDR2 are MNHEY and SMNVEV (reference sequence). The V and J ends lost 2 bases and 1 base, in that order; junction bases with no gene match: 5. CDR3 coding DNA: TGTGCCAGCAGTTTACGTACAGGGGCTTCCTACGAGCAGTACTTC. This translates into CASSLRTGASYEQYF.

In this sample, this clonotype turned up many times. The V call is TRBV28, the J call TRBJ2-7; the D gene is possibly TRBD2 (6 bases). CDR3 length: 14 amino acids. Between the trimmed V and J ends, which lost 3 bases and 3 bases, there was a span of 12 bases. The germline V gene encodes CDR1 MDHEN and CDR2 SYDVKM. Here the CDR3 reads CASSLPGGVYEQYF. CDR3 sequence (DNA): TGTGCCAGCAGTTTGCCCGGAGGGGTCTACGAGCAGTACTTC.

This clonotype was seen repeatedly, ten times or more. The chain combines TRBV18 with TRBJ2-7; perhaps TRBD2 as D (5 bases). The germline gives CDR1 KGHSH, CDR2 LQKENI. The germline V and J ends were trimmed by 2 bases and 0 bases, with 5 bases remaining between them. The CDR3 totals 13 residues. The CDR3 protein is CASSPGSSYEQYF. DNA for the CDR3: TGTGCCAGCTCACCAGGGAGCTCCTACGAGCAGTACTTC.

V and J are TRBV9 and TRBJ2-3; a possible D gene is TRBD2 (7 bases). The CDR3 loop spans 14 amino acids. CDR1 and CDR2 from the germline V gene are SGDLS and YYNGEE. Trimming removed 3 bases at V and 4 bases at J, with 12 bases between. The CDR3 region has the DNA TGTGCCAGCAGCGGGGGGCGGGAGTCAGATACGCAGTATTTT. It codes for CASSGGRESDTQYF.

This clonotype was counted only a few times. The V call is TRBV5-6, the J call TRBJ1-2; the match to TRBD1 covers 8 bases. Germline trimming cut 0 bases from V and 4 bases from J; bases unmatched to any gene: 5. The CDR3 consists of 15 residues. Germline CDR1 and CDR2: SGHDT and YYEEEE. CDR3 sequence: CASSLGQGTTYGYTF. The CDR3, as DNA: TGTGCCAGCAGCTTGGGACAGGGGACGACCTATGGCTACACCTTC.

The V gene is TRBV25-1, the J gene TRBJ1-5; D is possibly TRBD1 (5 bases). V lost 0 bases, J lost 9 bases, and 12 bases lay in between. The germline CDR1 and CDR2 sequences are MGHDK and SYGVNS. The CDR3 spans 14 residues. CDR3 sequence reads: CASSEYGGERPQHF. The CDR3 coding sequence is TGTGCCAGCAGTGAATACGGGGGGGAGCGGCCCCAGCATTTT.

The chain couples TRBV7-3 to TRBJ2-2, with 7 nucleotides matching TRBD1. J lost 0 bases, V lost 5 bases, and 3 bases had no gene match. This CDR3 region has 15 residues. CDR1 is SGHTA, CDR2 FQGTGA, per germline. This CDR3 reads CASSTQGSNTGELFF. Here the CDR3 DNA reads TGTGCCAGCAGCACACAGGGGTCGAACACCGGGGAGCTGTTTTTT.